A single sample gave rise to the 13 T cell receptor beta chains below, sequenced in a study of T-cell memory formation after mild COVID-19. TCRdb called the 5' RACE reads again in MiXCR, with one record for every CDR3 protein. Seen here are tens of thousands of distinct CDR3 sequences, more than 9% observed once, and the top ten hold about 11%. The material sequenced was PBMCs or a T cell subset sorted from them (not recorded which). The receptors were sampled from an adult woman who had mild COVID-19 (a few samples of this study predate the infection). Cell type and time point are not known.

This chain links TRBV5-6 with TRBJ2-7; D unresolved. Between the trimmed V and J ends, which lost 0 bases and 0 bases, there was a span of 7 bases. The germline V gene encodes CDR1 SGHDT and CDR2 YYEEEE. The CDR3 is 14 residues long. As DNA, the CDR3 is TGTGCCAGCAGCTTGGCGTTCCTCTCCTACGAGCAGTACTTC. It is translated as CASSLAFLSYEQYF.

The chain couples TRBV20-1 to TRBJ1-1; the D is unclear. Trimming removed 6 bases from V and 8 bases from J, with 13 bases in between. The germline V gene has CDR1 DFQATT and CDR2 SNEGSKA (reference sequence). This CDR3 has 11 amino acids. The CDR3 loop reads CSALSRAEAFF. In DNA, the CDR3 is TGCAGTGCCCTAAGCCGCGCAGAAGCTTTCTTT.

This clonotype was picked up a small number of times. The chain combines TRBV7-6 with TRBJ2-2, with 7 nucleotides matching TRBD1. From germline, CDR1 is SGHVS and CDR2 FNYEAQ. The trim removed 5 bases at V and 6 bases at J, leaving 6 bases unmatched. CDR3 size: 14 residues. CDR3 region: CASSTGEFAGELFF. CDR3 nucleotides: TGTGCCAGCAGCACAGGGGAATTTGCCGGGGAGCTGTTTTTT.

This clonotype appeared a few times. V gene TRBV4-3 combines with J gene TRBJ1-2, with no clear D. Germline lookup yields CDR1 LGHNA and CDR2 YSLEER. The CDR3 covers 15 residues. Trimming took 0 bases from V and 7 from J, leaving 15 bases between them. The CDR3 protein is CASSQENSGLRGYTF. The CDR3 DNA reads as TGCGCCAGCAGCCAAGAAAATTCTGGACTTCGTGGCTACACCTTC.

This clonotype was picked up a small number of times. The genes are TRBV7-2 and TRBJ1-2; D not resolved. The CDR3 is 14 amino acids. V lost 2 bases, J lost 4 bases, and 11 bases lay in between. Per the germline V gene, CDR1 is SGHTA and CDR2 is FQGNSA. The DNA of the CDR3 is TGTGCCAGCAGCTTATTGGAAGGTGTCTATGGCTACACCTTC. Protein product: CASSLLEGVYGYTF.

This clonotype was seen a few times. This CDR3 is CASRDLTVKQFF. The CDR3 nucleotides are TGTGCCAGCAGAGACCTGACGGTTAAGCAGTTCTTC. This chain links TRBV2 with TRBJ2-1; no clear D gene. The germline CDR1 and CDR2 sequences are SNHLY and FYNNEI. V shed 6 bases and J shed 11 bases, with 14 bases lying between them. The CDR3 spans 12 residues.

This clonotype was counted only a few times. The CDR3 region is CSARGDTRNRLFF. The DNA for the CDR3 is TGCAGTGCTAGAGGGGACACCCGAAATAGGCTGTTTTTT. The V gene is TRBV20-1, the J gene TRBJ1-4; possibly TRBD1 for D (6 bases). CDR1 is DFQATT, CDR2 SNEGSKA, per germline (reference sequence). V lost 1 base to trimming and J lost 14 bases, with 17 bases between them. CDR3 size: 13 residues.

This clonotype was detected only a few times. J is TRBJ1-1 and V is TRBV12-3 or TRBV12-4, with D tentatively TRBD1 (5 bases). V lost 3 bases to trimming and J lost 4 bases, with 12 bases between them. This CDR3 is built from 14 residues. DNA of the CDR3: TGTGCCAGCAGTTTCTGGGGCGAGGTCACTGAAGCTTTCTTT. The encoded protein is CASSFWGEVTEAFF.

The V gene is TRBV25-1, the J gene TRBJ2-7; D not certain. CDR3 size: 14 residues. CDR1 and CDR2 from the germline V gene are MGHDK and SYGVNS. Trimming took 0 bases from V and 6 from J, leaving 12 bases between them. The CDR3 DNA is TGTGCCAGCAGTGAATATGCATTCACGGGCGAGCAGTACTTC. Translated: CASSEYAFTGEQYF.

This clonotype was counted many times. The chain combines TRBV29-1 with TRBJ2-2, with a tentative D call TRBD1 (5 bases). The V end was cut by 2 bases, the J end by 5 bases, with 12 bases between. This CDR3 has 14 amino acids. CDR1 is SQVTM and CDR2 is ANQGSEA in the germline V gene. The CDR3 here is CSVEQGYRTGELFF. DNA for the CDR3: TGCAGCGTTGAACAGGGTTATAGAACCGGGGAGCTGTTTTTT.

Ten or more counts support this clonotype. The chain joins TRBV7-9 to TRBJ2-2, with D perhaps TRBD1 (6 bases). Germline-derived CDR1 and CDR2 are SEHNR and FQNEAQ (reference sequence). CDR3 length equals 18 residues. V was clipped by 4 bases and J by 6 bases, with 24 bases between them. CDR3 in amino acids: CASSSSGRQGKGSGELFF. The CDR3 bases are TGTGCCAGCAGCTCCTCCGGGCGTCAGGGGAAAGGCTCCGGGGAGCTGTTTTTT.

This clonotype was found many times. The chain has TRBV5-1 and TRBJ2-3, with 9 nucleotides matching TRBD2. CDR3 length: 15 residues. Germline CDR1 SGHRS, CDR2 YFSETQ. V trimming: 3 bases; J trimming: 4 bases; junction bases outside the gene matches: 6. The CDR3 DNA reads TGCGCCAGCAGCTCAGGACTAGCGACCGCAGATACGCAGTATTTT. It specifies CASSSGLATADTQYF.

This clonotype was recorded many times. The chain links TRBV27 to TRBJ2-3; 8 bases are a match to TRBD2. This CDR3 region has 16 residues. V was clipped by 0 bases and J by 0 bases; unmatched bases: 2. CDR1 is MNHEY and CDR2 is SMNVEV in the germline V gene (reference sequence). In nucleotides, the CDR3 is TGTGCCAGCAGTTTATCGCCTAGCGGGAGCACAGATACGCAGTATTTT. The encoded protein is CASSLSPSGSTDTQYF.